Each of the 32 T cell receptor beta chains below was sequenced from the same sample in a study of response to subunit inactivated influenza vaccine. Each CDR3 protein gets one entry after TCRdb re-called the RT-PCR reads with MiXCR. The sample yields hundreds of thousands of distinct CDR3 sequences, about 18% seen once. The material was PBMCs from blood, obtained more than 4 days after vaccination. The receptors originated from a man between 50 and 59 years old who received an inactivated influenza vaccine.

This clonotype was counted only a few times. The chain couples TRBV5-1 to TRBJ2-5; D is perhaps TRBD1 (6 bases). V was shortened by 4 bases and J by 1 base, with 11 bases between the two germline ends. Germline values: CDR1 SGHRS, CDR2 YFSETQ. The CDR3 loop spans 14 amino acids. The CDR3 protein is CASSRGQPQETQYF. The CDR3 DNA is TGCGCCAGCAGCCGCGGACAGCCCCAAGAGACCCAGTACTTC. Variable domain in full (rest from reference TRBV5-1 and TRBJ2-5): KAGVTQTPRYLIKTRGQQVTLSCSPISGHRSVSWYQQTPGQGLQFLFEYFSETQRNKGNFPGRFSGRQFSNSRSEMNVSTLELGDSALYLCASSRGQPQETQYFGPGTRLLVL.

The gene calls are TRBV19 and TRBJ1-5; no clear D. Trimming removed 7 bases from V and 3 bases from J, with 13 bases in between. This CDR3 spans 14 amino acids. From germline, CDR1 is LNHDA and CDR2 SQIVND (reference sequence). CDR3 protein: CASKSQLFNQPQHF. The CDR3 nucleotides are TGTGCCAGTAAGTCGCAGCTCTTCAATCAGCCCCAGCATTTT.

This clonotype appeared once. Written as DNA, the CDR3 is TGTGCCAGCAGTTCCGAACGACCCCGGACAGTAGATCTAGGAGATACGCAGTATTTT. As protein: CASSSERPRTVDLGDTQYF. The rearrangement uses TRBV28 and TRBJ2-3; D is perhaps TRBD1 (6 bases). Trimming cost V 4 bases and J 5 bases, with 28 bases left between them. The CDR3 covers 19 residues. Per germline, CDR1 MDHEN and CDR2 SYDVKM. The complete variable domain, with remaining parts taken from reference TRBV28 and TRBJ2-3, reads DVKVTQSSRYLVKRTGEKVFLECVQDMDHENMFWYRQDPGLGLRLIYFSYDVKMKEKGDIPEGYSVSREKKERFSLILESASTNQTSMYLCASSSERPRTVDLGDTQYFGPGTRLTVL.

The V call is TRBV12-3 or TRBV12-4, the J call TRBJ2-1; 9 nucleotides agree with TRBD1. V lost 7 bases to trimming and J lost 2 bases; unmatched junction nucleotides: 6. This CDR3 spans 15 amino acids. In nucleotides, the CDR3 is TGTGCCAGCACCCTAGGGACAGGGACCTACAATGAGCAGTTCTTC. Translation: CASTLGTGTYNEQFF.

The sample holds a few counts of this clonotype. The chain is built from TRBV18 and TRBJ2-4; 8 bases match TRBD1. The junction had 6 bases not matched to a gene; V was cut back by 3 bases and J by 5 bases. Germline assignment: CDR1 KGHSH and CDR2 LQKENI. The CDR3 length is 15 residues. The CDR3 DNA reads TGTGCCAGCTCACCGGGGCAGGGGGCCCAAAACATTCAGTACTTC. Translation gives CASSPGQGAQNIQYF.

This clonotype was seen a single time. The chain combines TRBV6-2 or TRBV6-3 with TRBJ2-3, with TRBD1 matching 9 bases. The CDR3 totals 16 residues. In germline, CDR1 is MNHEY, CDR2 SVGEGT. The ends lost 6 bases at V and 4 bases at J; junction bases unmatched: 11. The CDR3 here is CASRQPGTGLADTQYF. DNA of the CDR3: TGTGCCAGCAGGCAACCCGGGACAGGGTTGGCAGATACGCAGTATTTT.

This clonotype occurred a few times. V and J are TRBV12-3 or TRBV12-4 and TRBJ2-3; 7 bases fit TRBD2. V trimming: 5 bases; J trimming: 2 bases; junction bases outside the gene matches: 7. CDR3 length: 15 residues. The CDR3 protein is CASSGPGLNTDTQYF. The CDR3, as DNA: TGTGCCAGCAGTGGACCGGGACTAAACACAGATACGCAGTATTTT.

At least ten counts were recorded for this clonotype. This chain connects TRBV5-8 to TRBJ1-2; 8 nucleotides match TRBD1. The germline V gene encodes CDR1 SGHTS and CDR2 YDEGEE. The CDR3 covers 13 residues. V shed 5 bases and J 4 bases; nucleotides not matched to a gene: 4. CDR3 DNA sequence: TGTGCCAGCAGGTTAACAGGGGGCTATGGCTACACCTTC. The encoded protein is CASRLTGGYGYTF.

The chain joins TRBV11-2 to TRBJ2-1, with TRBD2 matching 9 bases. V was clipped by 0 bases and J by 5 bases; unmatched bases: 8. The germline CDR1 and CDR2 sequences are SGHAT and FQNNGV. The CDR3 has 17 residues. CDR3 region: CASSLDFLAGDNNEQFF. DNA for the CDR3: TGTGCCAGCAGCTTAGATTTTTTAGCGGGGGACAACAATGAGCAGTTCTTC.

The V and J genes are TRBV30 and TRBJ2-6; 7 bases fit TRBD2. Germline loops: CDR1 GTSNPN, CDR2 SVGIG (reference sequence). The CDR3 is made up of 13 amino acids. CDR3 sequence (DNA): TGTGCTTTGGGGGGGGTCGGGGCCAACGTCCTGACTTTC. Translated: CALGGVGANVLTF.

This clonotype was recorded a few times. The rearrangement joins TRBV12-3 or TRBV12-4 to TRBJ1-5; D gene unclear. The CDR3 sequence is 15 residues long. Trimming left V 6 bases short and J 0 bases short, with 12 bases between. The CDR3 DNA is TGTGCCAGCAGCCTAACCGACGCTAGCAATCAGCCCCAGCATTTT. It yields the protein CASSLTDASNQPQHF.

This clonotype was detected ten times or more. The chain employs TRBV12-3 or TRBV12-4 and TRBJ1-6; D not certain. The CDR3 is 14 residues long. Trimming pared 4 bases from V and 14 bases from J, leaving 18 bases between. The CDR3 DNA is TGTGCCAGCAGTTCCCGACGGGCACGGGATTCCCTCCACTTT. Translated, it gives CASSSRRARDSLHF.

This clonotype was recorded a few times. The V gene is TRBV4-2, the J gene TRBJ2-7; D is perhaps TRBD1 (6 bases). CDR1 and CDR2 from the germline V gene are LGHNA and YNFKEQ. The CDR3 consists of 16 residues. Trimming took off 1 base at V and 3 bases at J, with 16 bases between the two ends. The CDR3 coding sequence is TGTGCCAGCAGCCAAGTGAAGGGGGTGATTGGCTACGAGCAGTACTTC. This encodes CASSQVKGVIGYEQYF.

The rearrangement links TRBV10-2 to TRBJ2-7, with a tentative D call TRBD2 (5 bases). V was clipped by 6 bases and J by 2 bases, with 8 bases between them. CDR1 WSHSY and CDR2 SAAADI come from the germline V gene. This CDR3 comprises 12 residues. In DNA, the CDR3 is TGCGCCAGCAGGGACTTGACCTACGAGCAGTACTTC. This codes for CASRDLTYEQYF.

V gene TRBV5-6 combines with J gene TRBJ1-5; D uncertain. Germline CDR1 SGHDT, CDR2 YYEEEE. V lost 3 bases and J 2 bases, leaving 9 bases between the germline ends. CDR3 length: 14 amino acids. The CDR3 nucleotides read TGTGCCAGCAGCTGGGCCCTGGGCAATCAGCCCCAGCATTTT. Translated: CASSWALGNQPQHF.

This clonotype was seen more than once but under ten times. This chain joins TRBV4-3 and TRBJ2-7; the D is unclear. The V end was cut by 2 bases, the J end by 2 bases, with 10 bases between. The CDR3 totals 14 residues. CDR1 is LGHNA and CDR2 is YSLEER in the germline V gene. The CDR3, as DNA: TGCGCCAGCAGCCAAAGACCGCAGGCCTACGAGCAGTACTTC. It codes for CASSQRPQAYEQYF.

This clonotype was recorded a few times. The rearrangement joins TRBV4-1 to TRBJ2-5; a possible D gene is TRBD2 (5 bases). This CDR3 has 14 amino acids. The germline gives CDR1 MGHRA, CDR2 YSYEKL. V lost 2 bases and J lost 4, with 11 bases in between. As DNA, the CDR3 is TGCGCCAGCAGCCAAACTAGTAATGGAGAGACCCAGTACTTC. Translating it yields CASSQTSNGETQYF.

Only a few counts were recorded for this clonotype. The chain joins TRBV6-5 to TRBJ2-1, with D hard to call. CDR3 length: 16 residues. Germline assignment: CDR1 MNHEY and CDR2 SVGAGI. V shed 0 bases and J shed 0 bases, with 9 bases lying between them. The DNA of the CDR3 is TGTGCCAGCAGTTACTCTCCCTTGGGCTCCTACAATGAGCAGTTCTTC. It encodes CASSYSPLGSYNEQFF.

This chain uses TRBV27 with TRBJ1-5; tentative D call: TRBD1 (5 bases). This CDR3 comprises 15 residues. CDR1 and CDR2 (germline): MNHEY, SMNVEV (reference sequence). The V gene lost 6 bases and the J gene lost 2 bases, with 14 bases spanning the gap. In nucleotides, the CDR3 is TGTGCCAGCAGGAAGGGGCTCTATGGCAATCAGCCCCAGCATTTT. It yields the protein CASRKGLYGNQPQHF.

This clonotype was observed many times. The chain combines TRBV3-1 with TRBJ2-1; D is ambiguous. CDR1 is LGHDT, CDR2 YNNKEL, per germline (reference sequence). V was shortened by 1 base and J by 12 bases, with 16 bases between the two germline ends. The CDR3 spans 14 residues. The chain's CDR3 is CASSQAAKAAWQFF. DNA for the CDR3: TGTGCCAGCAGCCAAGCAGCTAAGGCAGCATGGCAGTTCTTC.

A few counts support this clonotype. The chain links TRBV4-3 to TRBJ2-1, with 11 bases lining up with TRBD2. Germline V gives CDR1 LGHNA, CDR2 YSLEER. The J segment lost 3 bases and the V segment lost 2 bases, leaving 6 bases of the junction unmatched. The CDR3 spans 17 residues. The CDR3 sequence: CASSQSIAGGLYNEQFF. The DNA for the CDR3 is TGCGCCAGCAGCCAATCCATAGCGGGGGGGCTCTACAATGAGCAGTTCTTC.

This clonotype was counted a few times. This chain connects TRBV24-1 to TRBJ2-3; possible D gene TRBD2, 5 bases. V was cut by 6 bases and J by 0 bases, with 6 bases left in between. The length of the CDR3 is 13 residues. Germline V gene lookup returns CDR1 KGHDR and CDR2 SFDVKD. CDR3 DNA: TGTGCCACCAGTAGCGGTAGCACAGATACGCAGTATTTT. It codes for CATSSGSTDTQYF.

This clonotype was observed a handful of times. The V and J genes are TRBV6-1 and TRBJ2-1; D may be TRBD2 (6 bases). V was shortened by 5 bases and J by 2 bases, with 13 bases between the two germline ends. CDR1 is MNHNS, CDR2 SASEGT, per germline. The CDR3 loop spans 15 amino acids. CDR3 DNA sequence: TGTGCCAGCAGTCCCGGAGGCGGGACCTACAATGAGCAGTTCTTC. This sequence encodes CASSPGGGTYNEQFF.

The rearrangement links TRBV20-1 to TRBJ2-3; 10 bases map to TRBD1. J lost 2 bases, V lost 6 bases, and 8 bases had no gene match. The germline gives CDR1 DFQATT, CDR2 SNEGSKA (reference sequence). The CDR3 sequence is 15 residues long. The CDR3 DNA follows: TGCAGTGCACAGACGACAGGGGGCCCCACAGATACGCAGTATTTT. Protein: CSAQTTGGPTDTQYF.

This clonotype was counted many times. The genes are TRBV29-1 and TRBJ2-2, with D possibly matching TRBD1 (5 bases). The length of the CDR3 is 12 residues. V was shortened by 4 bases and J by 5 bases, with 8 bases between the two germline ends. Germline V gives CDR1 SQVTM, CDR2 ANQGSEA. The CDR3 sequence is CSVGQTTGELFF. The CDR3 region has the DNA TGCAGCGTTGGACAGACGACCGGGGAGCTGTTTTTT.

The V call is TRBV6-1, the J call TRBJ2-7; TRBD1 matches at 8 bases. Germline V gene sequence: CDR1 MNHNS, CDR2 SASEGT. CDR3 length: 15 amino acids. V was pared by 6 bases and J by 2 bases, with 9 bases of the junction left unmatched. In DNA, the CDR3 is TGTGCCAGCAGCCGTAGTTGGGACAGGACCTACGAGCAGTACTTC. Residues: CASSRSWDRTYEQYF.

This chain links TRBV12-3 or TRBV12-4 with TRBJ1-5, with D perhaps TRBD1 (5 bases). Trimming removed 7 bases at V and 6 bases at J, with 19 bases between. The CDR3 length is 15 residues. The CDR3 coding sequence is TGTGCCAGCACCAATATCCAGGGATTGGGTCAGCCCCAGCATTTT. It codes for CASTNIQGLGQPQHF.

This clonotype has more than one count but fewer than ten. The gene calls are TRBV20-1 and TRBJ2-1; D possibly corresponds to TRBD2 (6 bases). CDR1 and CDR2 (germline): DFQATT, SNEGSKA (reference sequence). Deletions cut 2 bases from V and 12 bases from J, with 17 bases between. The CDR3 extends over 13 amino acids. The CDR3 reads CSARPATRVGQFF. The CDR3, as DNA: TGCAGTGCTAGACCTGCGACTAGGGTGGGGCAGTTCTTC.

The V and J genes are TRBV6-1 and TRBJ2-1, with 7 bases lining up with TRBD1. V lost 2 bases to trimming and J lost 0 bases; unmatched junction nucleotides: 4. CDR1 is MNHNS, CDR2 SASEGT, per germline. This CDR3 is 16 amino acids long. As DNA, the CDR3 is TGTGCCAGCAGTGAAAATGCAGGGGGCTCCTACAATGAGCAGTTCTTC. Amino acid sequence: CASSENAGGSYNEQFF.

This clonotype was counted only a few times. This rearrangement joins TRBV25-1 to TRBJ1-2; unclear D gene. This CDR3 spans 11 amino acids. Deletions cut 3 bases from V and 8 bases from J, with 7 bases between. Germline values: CDR1 MGHDK, CDR2 SYGVNS. CDR3 nucleotides: TGTGCCAGCAGTGACCCGCCCGGCTACACCTTC. Amino acid sequence: CASSDPPGYTF.

The chain employs TRBV11-3 and TRBJ2-2; D gene uncertain. The CDR3 covers 14 residues. The germline V gene has CDR1 SGHNT and CDR2 YENEEA. Trimming took 0 bases from V and 5 from J, leaving 7 bases between them. CDR3 in amino acids: CASSLDAVTGELFF. CDR3 sequence (DNA): TGTGCCAGCAGCTTAGACGCGGTAACCGGGGAGCTGTTTTTT.

CDR3: CASSLIGESYEQYF. In DNA, the CDR3 is TGTGCCAGCAGCTTAATAGGAGAGTCCTACGAGCAGTACTTC. This chain joins TRBV7-2 and TRBJ2-7; D gene ambiguous. Trimming shortened V by 2 bases and J by 1 base, and 9 bases separated the two germline ends. The germline V gene has CDR1 SGHTA and CDR2 FQGNSA. CDR3 size: 14 residues. Supplemented by reference TRBV7-2 and TRBJ2-7, the full variable domain reads GAGVSQSPSNKVTEKGKDVELRCDPISGHTALYWYRQSLGQGLEFLIYFQGNSAPDKSGLPSDRFSAERTGGSVSTLTIQRTQQEDSAVYLCASSLIGESYEQYFGPGTRLTVT.